These T cell receptor beta chains were read from a single sample in a study of shared clonotypes between healthy human individuals. TCRdb's copy holds only in-frame clones and misses some; the assay was immunoSEQ multiplex PCR. Of 150,000 to 200,000 clones listed, approximately 61% were seen once; the top ten hold 10%. Sequenced input: memory CD4+ T cells sorted from blood. The receptors here all came from a man aged 25-40 years in good health. Both conserved end residues are part of each CDR3. A D gene is named only where the DNA matches it firmly. Size tells how often a clone was seen (once, few, many) or the class of an expanded clone, and some rows leave it out.

j_call clone_size v_call d_call cdr3_nt cdr3_aa
TRBJ2-5 - TRBV5-5 TRBD2 TGTGCCAGCAGCGGGGGGACTAGCGGCTTCGGAGAGACCCAGTACTTC CASSGGTSGFGETQYF
TRBJ2-1 - TRBV6-1 TRBD1 TGTGCCAGCGGACACACAGGGGGCGCTTACAATGAGCAGTTCTTC CASGHTGGAYNEQFF
TRBJ2-7 few TRBV30 - TGTGCCTGGAGTAGGTCAGCGGTTACCTACGAGCAGTACTTC CAWSRSAVTYEQYF
TRBJ2-3 - TRBV6-5 TRBD2 TGTGCCAGCAGTTACGGGCGCGGGAGGGCCACAGATACGCAGTATTTT CASSYGRGRATDTQYF
TRBJ2-1 - TRBV11-2 - TGTGCCAGCAGCCAAAACTTATTGAATGAGCAGTTCTTC CASSQNLLNEQFF
TRBJ1-5 - TRBV19 - TGTGCCAGTAGTATGGGGGGGCGCTTGGATCAGCCCCAGCATTTT CASSMGGRLDQPQHF
TRBJ2-7 - TRBV5-1 TRBD1 TGCGCCAGCAGCTTCCAACCCGGGACAGACTCCTACGAGCAGTACTTC CASSFQPGTDSYEQYF
TRBJ2-7 - TRBV28 TRBD1 TGTGCCAGCAGGTTAGGACAGGTCTCCTACGAGCAGTACTTC CASRLGQVSYEQYF
TRBJ1-5 few TRBV10-2 - TGCGCCAGCAGTGAACAAGGGGGTGGCAATCAGCCCCAGCATTTT CASSEQGGGNQPQHF
TRBJ1-1 - TRBV28 - TGTGCCAGCAGTTTTCGGCTGGATATGGTGAACACTGAAGCTTTCTTT CASSFRLDMVNTEAFF
TRBJ2-1 few TRBV6-1 - TGTGCCAGCACCTCCGGGACCTACAATGAGCAGTTCTTC CASTSGTYNEQFF
TRBJ2-7 - TRBV9 TRBD2 TGTGCCAGCAGCGTAGGAGATAGCGGGAAGCCCAATCTCTACGAGCAGTACTTC CASSVGDSGKPNLYEQYF
TRBJ2-2 - TRBV5-1 - TGCGCCAGCAGCTTGGCTCTAGCTAACACCGGGGAGCTGTTTTTT CASSLALANTGELFF
TRBJ2-7 few TRBV5-1 - TGCGCCAGCAGCTTGGGAGGAGCGGGTATCTACGAGCAGTACTTC CASSLGGAGIYEQYF
TRBJ2-3 - TRBV5-1 TRBD2 TGCGCCAGCAGCCCTAGCGGGACTCAAGATACGCAGTATTTT CASSPSGTQDTQYF
TRBJ2-2 - TRBV29-1 TRBD2 TGCAGCGCAAGGACTAGCGGAACCGGGGAGCTGTTTTTT CSARTSGTGELFF
TRBJ1-4 - TRBV28 - TGTGCCAGCAGCCGGGTAGGGGATGGAGCTGAAAAACTGTTTTTT CASSRVGDGAEKLFF
TRBJ2-7 - TRBV4-2 - TGTGCCAGCAGCCAGGAACTGACAGATTCCTACGAGCAGTACTTC CASSQELTDSYEQYF
TRBJ1-5 many TRBV7-9 TRBD1 TGTGCCAGCAGCTTGTCGGGACAGGGTAATCAGCCCCAGCATTTT CASSLSGQGNQPQHF
TRBJ2-1 many TRBV6-6 TRBD2 TGTGCCAGCAGTTACGACGGGACTAATAATGAGCAGTTCTTC CASSYDGTNNEQFF
TRBJ2-7 - TRBV6-1 - TGTGCCAGCAGTGGCCTGCCCGAGCAGTACTTC CASSGLPEQYF
TRBJ1-2 - TRBV7-9 - TGTGCCAGCAGCCCCCAGGGGACTATGGGCTACACCTTC CASSPQGTMGYTF
TRBJ1-1 - TRBV6-1 - TGTGCCAGCAGTTCCGGGGACGTGAACACTGAAGCTTTCTTT CASSSGDVNTEAFF
TRBJ2-1 few TRBV29-1 - TGCAGCGTTGACCCTCGGGGTACCTACAATGAGCAGTTCTTC CSVDPRGTYNEQFF
TRBJ2-3 - TRBV6-1 TRBD1 TGTGCCAGCAGTGCCGGGACAGGGGGCAGCACAGATACGCAGTATTTT CASSAGTGGSTDTQYF
TRBJ1-1 - TRBV5-5 - TGTGCCAGCAGCTTGGTAGTCAGTATTGAAGCTTTCTTT CASSLVVSIEAFF
TRBJ2-2 - TRBV6-1 - TGTGCCAGCAGTGAAAGGGTGGGGGCCGTGGAGCTGTTTTTT CASSERVGAVELFF
TRBJ2-1 few TRBV6-6 - TGTGCCAGCAGTGGAGCGAGGTTGGGTGAGCAGTTCTTC CASSGARLGEQFF
TRBJ1-5 - TRBV4-1 - TGCGCCAGCAGCTATATTCACGGGGCAGGGGATCAGCCCCAGCATTTT CASSYIHGAGDQPQHF
TRBJ1-2 - TRBV11-2 - TGTGCCAGCAGTTACAGGACCTCTAACTATGGCTACACCTTC CASSYRTSNYGYTF
TRBJ2-3 - TRBV5-1 TRBD2 TGCGCCAGCAGCGCCGGACTAGCGGGGGATACGCAGTATTTT CASSAGLAGDTQYF
TRBJ1-2 - TRBV5-6 TRBD1 TGTGCCAGCAGCTCGACAGGGATTGGGGCTGGCTACACCTTC CASSSTGIGAGYTF
TRBJ2-7 - TRBV19 TRBD2 TGTGCCAGTAGTCCTGGGACTAGCGGGAGCCTCTCCTACGAGCAGTACTTC CASSPGTSGSLSYEQYF
TRBJ2-3 few TRBV7-8 - TGTGCCAGCAGCTTAGTGTCCGATACGCAGTATTTT CASSLVSDTQYF
TRBJ2-7 - TRBV19 TRBD1 TGTGCCAGTAGCCAACAGGGGTACGAGCAGTACTTC CASSQQGYEQYF
TRBJ2-7 few TRBV9 - TGTGCCAGCAGCGTAGGTCCACAAAAAGCCTACGAGCAGTACTTC CASSVGPQKAYEQYF
TRBJ2-4 few TRBV29-1 TRBD2 TGCAGCGTTGGAGTAGCGGGAGGGGTAAACATTCAGTACTTC CSVGVAGGVNIQYF
TRBJ2-2 - TRBV11-3 - TGTGCCAGCAGCTCTCGGGGCGGGGAGCTGTTTTTT CASSSRGGELFF
TRBJ2-2 - TRBV7-2 - TGTGCCCGTGAGGGAACAGGGATCAACACCGGGGAGCTGTTTTTT CAREGTGINTGELFF
TRBJ2-7 - TRBV7-9 TRBD2 TGTGCCAGCAGCTTAAGCGCAGCGGGGTTCTACGAGCAGTACTTC CASSLSAAGFYEQYF
TRBJ2-7 - TRBV7-2 - TGTGCCAGCAGTCGGACCCTCACCTACGAGCAGTACTTC CASSRTLTYEQYF
TRBJ2-5 - TRBV19 - TGTGCCAGTAGCGCCGGCGGGTTTGGGACCCAGTACTTC CASSAGGFGTQYF
TRBJ2-5 - TRBV15 - TGTGCCACCAGCAGAGATACGGTAGGGGAGACCCAGTACTTC CATSRDTVGETQYF
TRBJ2-4 few TRBV18 TRBD1 TGTGCCAGCTCACTTCGGACAGGGGTAGACATTCAGTACTTC CASSLRTGVDIQYF
TRBJ1-2 - TRBV2 - TGTGCCAGCAGTTCGCAGCAAGGAGACTATGGCTACACCTTC CASSSQQGDYGYTF
TRBJ2-1 - TRBV7-2 - TGTGCCAGCAGCTTAGTTGTCGGGTCGGGCTACAATGAGCAGTTCTTC CASSLVVGSGYNEQFF
TRBJ2-5 - TRBV29-1 - TGCAGCGTGGGGGGTCGGCAAGAGACCCAGTACTTC CSVGGRQETQYF
TRBJ1-2 - TRBV7-2 - TGTGCCAGCAGCTTACGGGGACCCCATGGCTACACCTTC CASSLRGPHGYTF